This T cell receptor beta chain is drawn from a study of identical twins' blood T cells. Notes on the study in general: Shared environment remains a possible cause of twin similarity.

This clonotype was detected only a few times. Antigen specificity is unknown. TCRdb ran MiXCR on the 5' RACE reads and lists one entry per CDR3 protein. The sample lists 350,000 to 400,000 distinct CDR3 sequences, roughly 31% occurring once. The CDR3 consists of 15 residues. Per germline, CDR1 LGHNA and CDR2 YSLEER. V was pared by 1 base and J by 6 bases, with 10 bases between. The donors were healthy female monozygous twins, three pairs in total. What was sequenced was PBMCs. The chain combines TRBV4-3 with TRBJ1-6, with a tentative D call TRBD1 (6 bases). This receptor was obtained from a woman aged 18 to 55 in good health. For the CDR3, the DNA is TGCGCCAGCAGCCAAGCGTGGACAGCTAATTCACCCCTCCACTTT. Amino acids: CASSQAWTANSPLHF.